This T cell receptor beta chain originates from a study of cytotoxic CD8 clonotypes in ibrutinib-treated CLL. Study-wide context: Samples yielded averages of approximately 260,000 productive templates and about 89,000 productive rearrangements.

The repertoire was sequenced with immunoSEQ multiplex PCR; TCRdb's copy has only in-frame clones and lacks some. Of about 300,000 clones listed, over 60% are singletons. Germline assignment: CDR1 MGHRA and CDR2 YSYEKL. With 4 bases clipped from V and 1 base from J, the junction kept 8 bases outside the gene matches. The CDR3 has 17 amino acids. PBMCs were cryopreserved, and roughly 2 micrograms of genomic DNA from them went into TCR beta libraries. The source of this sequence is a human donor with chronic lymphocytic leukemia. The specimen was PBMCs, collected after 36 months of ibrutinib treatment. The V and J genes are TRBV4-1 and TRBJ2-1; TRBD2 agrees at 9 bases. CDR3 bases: TGCGCCAGCAGCCCGGTGGGTAGCGGGGGATCCTACAATGAGCAGTTCTTC. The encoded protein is CASSPVGSGGSYNEQFF.